This T cell receptor beta chain is from a study of tumor-infiltrating lymphocytes in localized non-small cell lung cancer. Study-level information: Several tumor histologies, both smoking statuses, and some post-neoadjuvant chemotherapy samples were included. Overall study results and limits: Compared with uninvolved lung, tumors showed higher T cell infiltration by TCRbeta sequencing. Immunotypes IM1 and IM2 had similar TCR-derived T-cell fractions. Technical variation could not be separated from intratumor heterogeneity here.

TCRdb's table, derived via immunoSEQ multiplex PCR, lists solely in-frame clones and lacks some. The sample includes about 13,000 clones, around four fifths seen only once; the top ten take more than 13%. As to this clone: Its antigen is not identified.

CDR1 is SGHNT and CDR2 is YENEEA in the germline V gene. Trimming pared 5 bases from V and 4 bases from J, leaving 9 bases between. The CDR3 length is 14 residues. The chain links TRBV11-3 to TRBJ2-6; no reliable D call. The sequencing input was uninvolved lung tissue not adjacent to the tumor. The TCR comes from a human donor with non-small cell lung cancer. The CDR3 DNA sequence: TGTGCCAGCAGCCCACGCACGGGGGCCAACGTCCTGACTTTC. As protein: CASSPRTGANVLTF.